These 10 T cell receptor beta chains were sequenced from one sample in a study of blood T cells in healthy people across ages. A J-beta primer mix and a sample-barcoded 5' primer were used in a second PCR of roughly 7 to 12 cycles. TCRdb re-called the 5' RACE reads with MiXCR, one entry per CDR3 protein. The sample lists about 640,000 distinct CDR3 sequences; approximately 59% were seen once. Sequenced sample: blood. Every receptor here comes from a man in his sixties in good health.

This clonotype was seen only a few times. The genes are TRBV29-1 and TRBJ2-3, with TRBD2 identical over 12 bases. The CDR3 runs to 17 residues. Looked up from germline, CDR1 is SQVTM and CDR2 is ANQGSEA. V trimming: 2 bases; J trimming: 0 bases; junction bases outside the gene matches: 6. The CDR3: CSVEKTSGGTSTDTQYF. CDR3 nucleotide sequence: TGCAGCGTTGAAAAAACTAGCGGGGGGACTAGCACAGATACGCAGTATTTT.

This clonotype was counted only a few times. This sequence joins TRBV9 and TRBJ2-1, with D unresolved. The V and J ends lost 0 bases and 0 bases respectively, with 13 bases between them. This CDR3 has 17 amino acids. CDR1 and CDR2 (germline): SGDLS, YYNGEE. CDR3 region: CASSVVASAYSYNEQFF. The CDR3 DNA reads TGTGCCAGCAGCGTAGTGGCCTCAGCTTACTCCTACAATGAGCAGTTCTTC.

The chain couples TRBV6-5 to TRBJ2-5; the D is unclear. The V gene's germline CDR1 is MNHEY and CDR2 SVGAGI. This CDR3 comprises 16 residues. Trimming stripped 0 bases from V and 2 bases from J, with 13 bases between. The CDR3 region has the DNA TGTGCCAGCAGTTACTCCGAGTCGGTGTCACAAGAGACCCAGTACTTC. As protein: CASSYSESVSQETQYF.

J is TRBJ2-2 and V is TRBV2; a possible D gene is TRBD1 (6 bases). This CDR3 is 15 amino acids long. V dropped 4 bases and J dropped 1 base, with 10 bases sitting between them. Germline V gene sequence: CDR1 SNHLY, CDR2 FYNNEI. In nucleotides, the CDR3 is TGTGCCAGCAGTGGTCAGGGGTTGAACACCGGGGAGCTGTTTTTT. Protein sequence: CASSGQGLNTGELFF.

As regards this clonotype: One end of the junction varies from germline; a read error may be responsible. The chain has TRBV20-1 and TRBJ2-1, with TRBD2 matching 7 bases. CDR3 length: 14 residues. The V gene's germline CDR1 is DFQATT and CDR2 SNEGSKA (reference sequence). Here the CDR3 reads CGAHPLGGNNEQFF. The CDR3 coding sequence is TGCGGTGCTCATCCCTTGGGGGGGAACAATGAGCAGTTCTTC.

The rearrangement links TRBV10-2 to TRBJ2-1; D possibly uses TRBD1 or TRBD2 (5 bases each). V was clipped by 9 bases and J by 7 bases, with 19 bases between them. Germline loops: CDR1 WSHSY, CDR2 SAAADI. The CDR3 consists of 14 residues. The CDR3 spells CASGGREFWNEQFF. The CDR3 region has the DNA TGCGCCAGTGGAGGCAGGGAGTTTTGGAATGAGCAGTTCTTC.

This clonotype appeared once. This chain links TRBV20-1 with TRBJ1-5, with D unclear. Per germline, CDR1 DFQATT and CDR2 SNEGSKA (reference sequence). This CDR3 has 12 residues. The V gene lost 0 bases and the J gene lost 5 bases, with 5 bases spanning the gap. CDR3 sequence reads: CSARDLDQPQHF. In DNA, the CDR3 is TGCAGTGCTAGAGATCTAGATCAGCCCCAGCATTTT.

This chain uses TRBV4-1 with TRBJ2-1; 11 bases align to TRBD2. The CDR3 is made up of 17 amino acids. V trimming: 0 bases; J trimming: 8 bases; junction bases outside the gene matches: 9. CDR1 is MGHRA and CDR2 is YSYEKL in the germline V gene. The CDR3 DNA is TGCGCCAGCAGCCAAGAGGTGGGACTAGCGGCTCACGATGAGCAGTTCTTC. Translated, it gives CASSQEVGLAAHDEQFF.

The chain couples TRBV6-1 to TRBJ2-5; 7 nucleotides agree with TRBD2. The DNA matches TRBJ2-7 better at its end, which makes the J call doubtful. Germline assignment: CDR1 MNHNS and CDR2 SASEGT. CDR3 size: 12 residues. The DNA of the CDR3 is TGTGCCAGCAGAGCGGGGACTCTCGAGCAGTACTTC. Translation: CASRAGTLEQYF.

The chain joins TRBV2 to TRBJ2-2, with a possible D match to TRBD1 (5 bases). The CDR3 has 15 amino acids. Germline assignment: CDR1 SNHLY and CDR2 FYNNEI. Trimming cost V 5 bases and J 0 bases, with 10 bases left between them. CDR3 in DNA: TGTGCCAGCAGTAGGGGCCAATCGAACACCGGGGAGCTGTTTTTT. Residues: CASSRGQSNTGELFF.